This T cell receptor beta chain was identified in a study of OX40 agonist ivuxolimab in advanced cancers. Looking at the study overall: Six ivuxolimab dose levels, 0.01 to 10 mg/kg, were given intravenously every 2 weeks.

Clones were read by immunoSEQ multiplex PCR, and TCRdb kept only the in-frame ones, dropping some. The sample shows 30,000 to 35,000 clones, approximately 87% of them seen only once. The input for sequencing was CD4+ or CD8+ T cells sorted from blood, taken in a trial of the OX40 agonist ivuxolimab. This sequence originates from an adult with an advanced solid tumor such as melanoma, head and neck, liver or kidney cancer.

CDR3 region: CASGSGQDQETQYF. The DNA of the CDR3 is TGTGCTAGTGGTTCGGGACAGGATCAAGAGACCCAGTACTTC. This sequence joins TRBV12-5 and TRBJ2-5; the match to TRBD1 covers 8 bases. CDR1 is LGHNT, CDR2 FRNRAP, per germline. V lost 4 bases and J lost 2; bases outside the gene matches: 3. The CDR3 consists of 14 residues.